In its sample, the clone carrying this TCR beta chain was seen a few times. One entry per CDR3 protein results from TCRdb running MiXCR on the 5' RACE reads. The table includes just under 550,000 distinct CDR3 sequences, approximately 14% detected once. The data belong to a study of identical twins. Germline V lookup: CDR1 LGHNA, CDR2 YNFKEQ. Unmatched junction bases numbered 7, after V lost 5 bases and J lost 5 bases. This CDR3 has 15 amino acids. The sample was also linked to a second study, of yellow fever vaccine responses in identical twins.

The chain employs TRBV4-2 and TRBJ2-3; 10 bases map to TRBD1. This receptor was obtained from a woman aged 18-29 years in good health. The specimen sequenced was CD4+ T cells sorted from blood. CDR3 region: CASSGGQGSVDTQYF. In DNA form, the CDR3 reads TGTGCCAGCAGCGGGGGACAGGGGTCGGTAGATACGCAGTATTTT.